Listed here are 20 T cell receptor beta chains from one sample, sequenced in a study of T cells in localized non-small cell lung cancer. Profiled with immunoSEQ multiplex PCR; TCRdb holds only in-frame clones, not every one. The sample has tens of thousands of clones, more than 75% seen once; the top ten hold approximately 22%. Sequenced here: peripheral blood, sampled before any cancer treatment. These receptors originate from a woman between 35 and 70 years old with stage I squamous cell lung carcinoma.

The V and J genes are TRBV5-1 and TRBJ2-1; D might be TRBD1 (5 bases). V was cut by 0 bases and J by 3 bases, with 7 bases left in between. Germline V gene data show CDR1 as SGHRS and CDR2 as YFSETQ. The CDR3 runs 14 residues. CDR3 nucleotide sequence: TGCGCCAGCAGCTTGGACAGGAACTACAATGAGCAGTTCTTC. Translation: CASSLDRNYNEQFF.

The rearrangement links TRBV30 to TRBJ2-1, with D possibly matching TRBD2 (6 bases). CDR3 size: 14 residues. Trimming pared 4 bases from V and 12 bases from J, leaving 22 bases between. Looked up from germline, CDR1 is GTSNPN and CDR2 is SVGIG (reference sequence). CDR3 DNA sequence: TGTGCCTGGACCTTAGGGCGGGGCCCGGTTGGGCAGTTCTTC. Translation gives CAWTLGRGPVGQFF.

The J gene is TRBJ1-5, the V gene TRBV7-9; no clear D gene. This CDR3 has 13 residues. Germline V gene sequence: CDR1 SEHNR, CDR2 FQNEAQ (reference sequence). With 3 bases removed from V and 0 bases from J, the gap between germline ends came to 3 bases. The CDR3 loop reads CASSFASNQPQHF. DNA of the CDR3: TGTGCCAGCAGCTTCGCTAGCAATCAGCCCCAGCATTTT.

The table lists this clone with a few counts. This rearrangement joins TRBV30 to TRBJ1-6, with D unclear. Trimming took 2 bases from V and 16 from J, leaving 9 bases between them. This CDR3 region has 10 residues. The germline gives CDR1 GTSNPN, CDR2 SVGIG (reference sequence). In DNA, the CDR3 is TGTGCCTGGAGTAGAACTAATCTCCACTTT. Amino acid sequence: CAWSRTNLHF. Supplemented by reference TRBV30 and TRBJ1-6, the full variable domain reads SQTIHQWPATLVQPVGSPLSLECTVEGTSNPNLYWYRQAAGRGLQLLFYSVGIGQISSEVPQNLSASRPQDRQFILSSKKLLLSDSGFYLCAWSRTNLHFGNGTRLTVT.

This clone was detected once. The J gene is TRBJ1-1, the V gene TRBV2; maybe TRBD1 (6 bases). This CDR3 spans 11 amino acids. V was cut by 5 bases and J by 8 bases, with 9 bases left in between. Germline V gene data show CDR1 as SNHLY and CDR2 as FYNNEI. DNA for the CDR3: TGTGCCAGCAGTTACAGGGTAGAAGCTTTCTTT. This encodes CASSYRVEAFF. The full variable domain, completed using reference TRBV2 and TRBJ1-1, is EPEVTQTPSHQVTQMGQEVILRCVPISNHLYFYWYRQILGQKVEFLVSFYNNEISEKSEIFDDQFSVERPDGSNFTLKIRSTKLEDSAMYFCASSYRVEAFFGQGTRLTVV.

The chain joins TRBV19 to TRBJ1-5; D unresolved. Germline loops: CDR1 LNHDA, CDR2 SQIVND (reference sequence). The CDR3 is 16 amino acids. V was cut by 4 bases and J by 0 bases, with 13 bases left in between. The CDR3 spells CASSTGGRNSNQPQHF. The CDR3, as DNA: TGTGCCAGTAGTACCGGAGGACGGAATAGCAATCAGCCCCAGCATTTT.

There are a few counts of this clone. This chain uses TRBV25-1 with TRBJ2-5, with D hard to call. CDR1 and CDR2 from the germline V gene are MGHDK and SYGVNS. V lost 7 bases and J 1 base, leaving 10 bases between the germline ends. The CDR3 runs 13 residues. CDR3 loop: CASTGPGQETQYF. CDR3 sequence (DNA): TGTGCCAGCACCGGGCCGGGCCAAGAGACCCAGTACTTC. Using reference TRBV25-1 and TRBJ2-5 for the parts outside the CDR3, the full variable domain is EADIYQTPRYLVIGTGKKITLECSQTMGHDKMYWYQQDPGMELHLIHYSYGVNSTEKGDLSSESTVSRIRTEHFPLTLESARPSHTSQYLCASTGPGQETQYFGPGTRLLVL.

Only a few counts were recorded for this clone. The chain couples TRBV4-1 to TRBJ1-2; 8 bases match TRBD1. This CDR3 contains 17 residues. Germline V gene sequence: CDR1 MGHRA, CDR2 YSYEKL. V lost 9 bases and J lost 3; bases outside the gene matches: 18. The CDR3 sequence: CASQISVGTGTHYGYTF. The CDR3 nucleotides are TGCGCCAGTCAAATTTCGGTCGGGACAGGCACGCACTATGGCTACACCTTC.

V gene TRBV10-3 combines with J gene TRBJ1-3, with D unresolved. The germline V gene has CDR1 ENHRY and CDR2 SYGVKD. This CDR3 has 14 amino acids. The V gene lost 7 bases and the J gene lost 0 bases, with 10 bases spanning the gap. CDR3 DNA sequence: TGTGCCATCACTATAGACAACTCTGGAAACACCATATATTTT. Protein product: CAITIDNSGNTIYF.

J is TRBJ2-1 and V is TRBV5-1; TRBD2 matches 9 bases. Trimming cost V 4 bases and J 9 bases; bases outside gene matches: 5. The germline V gene has CDR1 SGHRS and CDR2 YFSETQ. The length of the CDR3 is 13 residues. DNA for the CDR3: TGCGCCAGCAGCGGCGGGGGGGCCAGTGAGCAGTTCTTC. It specifies CASSGGGASEQFF.

V is TRBV19 and J is TRBJ2-7; D gene ambiguous. Germline V lookup: CDR1 LNHDA, CDR2 SQIVND (reference sequence). V lost 3 bases to trimming and J lost 3 bases, with 9 bases between them. This CDR3 is built from 13 residues. The CDR3 spells CASSILPSYEQYF. The CDR3 coding sequence is TGTGCCAGTAGTATCCTCCCCAGCTACGAGCAGTACTTC. The variable domain in full, completed from reference TRBV19 and TRBJ2-7, reads DGGITQSPKYLFRKEGQNVTLSCEQNLNHDAMYWYRQDPGQGLRLIYYSQIVNDFQKGDIAEGYSVSREKKESFPLTVTSAQKNPTAFYLCASSILPSYEQYFGPGTRLTVT.

The chain carries TRBV19 and TRBJ1-5; 8 nucleotides match TRBD1. The CDR3 sequence is 14 residues long. Germline CDR1 is LNHDA and CDR2 is SQIVND (reference sequence). J lost 7 bases, V lost 6 bases, and 8 bases had no gene match. The CDR3 coding sequence is TGTGCCAGTAGGTCGGTACAGGGGGGACAGCCCCAGCATTTT. Translation gives CASRSVQGGQPQHF.

This chain connects TRBV11-2 to TRBJ2-7; 10 bases are shared with TRBD2. J was trimmed by 6 bases and V by 7 bases; bases with no gene match: 12. The length of the CDR3 is 15 residues. Germline V CDR1 and CDR2: SGHAT, FQNNGV. In nucleotides, the CDR3 is TGTGCCAGCACTCTAGGAGGGCTAGCGGGGGCCGAGCAGTACTTC. Amino acids: CASTLGGLAGAEQYF. The full variable domain, rest sourced from reference TRBV11-2 and TRBJ2-7, is EAGVAQSPRYKIIEKRQSVAFWCNPISGHATLYWYQQILGQGPKLLIQFQNNGVVDDSQLPKDRFSAERLKGVDSTLKIQPAKLEDSAVYLCASTLGGLAGAEQYFGPGTRLTVT.

This clone is a singleton in its sample. The chain uses TRBV5-4 and TRBJ2-7; D is perhaps TRBD2 (5 bases). This CDR3 is 14 amino acids long. Per the germline V gene, CDR1 is SGHNT and CDR2 is YYREEE (reference sequence). Trimming left V 1 base short and J 1 base short, with 9 bases between. CDR3 sequence: CASSLSGRSYEQYF. CDR3 DNA sequence: TGTGCCAGCAGCTTGAGCGGTAGGTCCTACGAGCAGTACTTC.

V is TRBV19 and J is TRBJ1-2, with D perhaps TRBD1 (5 bases). Looked up from germline, CDR1 is LNHDA and CDR2 is SQIVND (reference sequence). CDR3 length: 16 amino acids. V lost 7 bases and J 5 bases, leaving 23 bases between the germline ends. Here the CDR3 reads CASNREPGTTRYGYTF. CDR3 DNA: TGTGCCAGTAACCGAGAACCCGGGACCACGAGATATGGCTACACCTTC.

The chain recombines TRBV5-1 with TRBJ2-2, with a possible D match to TRBD1 (5 bases). Trimming cost V 5 bases and J 1 base, with 12 bases left between them. The germline V gene has CDR1 SGHRS and CDR2 YFSETQ. The CDR3 has 15 amino acids. The CDR3 protein is CASRPMTENTGELFF. CDR3 DNA: TGCGCCAGCAGGCCTATGACAGAGAACACCGGGGAGCTGTTTTTT.

V and J are TRBV7-9 and TRBJ1-2; tentative D call: TRBD1 (6 bases). This CDR3 has 14 amino acids. Germline lookup yields CDR1 SEHNR and CDR2 FQNEAQ (reference sequence). V lost 1 base and J 4 bases, leaving 10 bases between the germline ends. CDR3 DNA: TGTGCCAGCAGCTTAGTTGGGGGGCTCTATGGCTACACCTTC. Amino acids: CASSLVGGLYGYTF.

The chain employs TRBV2 and TRBJ2-2; 8 nucleotides line up with TRBD1. With V trimmed by 10 bases and J by 2 bases, 6 bases remained unmatched. The CDR3 spans 14 residues. Germline V gene lookup returns CDR1 SNHLY and CDR2 FYNNEI. CDR3 DNA sequence: TGTGCCACCAAGGACAGGGCCAACACCGGGGAGCTGTTTTTT. It is translated as CATKDRANTGELFF.

This clone was found a few times. The V call is TRBV6-5, the J call TRBJ1-1, with TRBD1 matching over 8 bases. CDR3 length equals 16 residues. Germline V gene lookup returns CDR1 MNHEY and CDR2 SVGAGI. The trim removed 4 bases at V and 5 bases at J, leaving 12 bases unmatched. The CDR3 loop reads CASSFFITGGRTEAFF. The CDR3 nucleotides read TGTGCCAGCAGTTTCTTCATAACAGGGGGAAGGACTGAAGCTTTCTTT.

V is TRBV30 and J is TRBJ1-1, with a possible D match to TRBD1 (5 bases). Trimming removed 2 bases at V and 8 bases at J, with 15 bases between. The CDR3 has 13 residues. Germline assignment: CDR1 GTSNPN and CDR2 SVGIG (reference sequence). The CDR3 loop reads CAWSRDPGTEAFF. The CDR3 nucleotides are TGTGCCTGGAGTCGGGACCCGGGAACCGAAGCTTTCTTT.